The sequence of this T cell receptor beta chain was determined in a study of identical twins. With respect to this clonotype: Antigen: not known.

Every one of the donors was a healthy Caucasian. Study-wide points: Modelling approaches yielded underestimates of out-of-frame TCR alpha sharing between monozygotic twins. Twin-shared out-of-frame alpha sequences showed excess low generation probability. Insertions were fewer in abundant cord blood beta clonotypes, whereas memory repertoires showed none of this pattern.

TCRdb independently ran MiXCR on the 5' RACE reads; one entry per CDR3 protein. The sample holds more than 1.5 million distinct CDR3 sequences; under 35% are singletons and the top ten take 0.25% to 0.3%. CDR3 length equals 14 residues. CDR1 and CDR2 (germline): KGHDR, SFDVKD. The germline V and J ends were trimmed by 1 base and 4 bases, with 9 bases remaining between them. The TCR comes from a newborn girl in good health. The specimen sequenced was cord blood. V gene TRBV24-1 combines with J gene TRBJ2-5, with a weak D call TRBD1 (6 bases). CDR3 bases: TGTGCCACCAGTGATTTAAGAGGGGGAGAGACCCAGTACTTC. Translation: CATSDLRGGETQYF.